This T cell receptor beta chain derives from a study of T cell responses to AZD1222 COVID-19 vaccine. Study-wide points: Recipients of two AZD1222 doses showed rising Spike-specific TCR breadth and depth. Donors, mostly white British, included more females; clonal diversity was possibly underestimated.

Concerning this clone itself: Its antigen is as yet unknown.

This CDR3 has 14 amino acids. V lost 2 bases and J lost 4, with 9 bases in between. Germline CDR1 SGHAT, CDR2 FQDESV (reference sequence). Produced via immunoSEQ multiplex PCR; TCRdb's table is partial and in-frame only. The sample data list over 120,000 clones. The chain recombines TRBV11-1 with TRBJ2-1; the D gene could be TRBD1 or TRBD2 (6 bases each). This TCR was recovered from an adult in good health. The sequenced sample was peripheral blood. CDR3 in amino acids: CASSLTGAYNEQFF. The CDR3 coding sequence is TGTGCCAGCAGCTTAACGGGGGCGTACAATGAGCAGTTCTTC.